This TCR beta chain was sequenced for a study of ipilimumab plus nivolumab after autologous stem cell transplantation. Across the whole study: A median of 8 nivolumab and four to six ipilimumab doses were given.

Dosing: nivolumab 3 mg/kg IV, weeks 1, 4, 7, 10, then every two weeks to week 26. Profiled with immunoSEQ multiplex PCR; TCRdb holds only in-frame clones, not every one. The sample has around 20,000 clones, about 80% seen once. V shed 3 bases and J 4 bases; nucleotides not matched to a gene: 7. Germline assignment: CDR1 LGHNA and CDR2 YSLEER. The CDR3 has 16 residues. Sequenced here: PBMCs, sampled in a trial of ipilimumab plus nivolumab as post-transplant consolidation. The origin of this receptor is a male donor with diffuse large B-cell lymphoma. J is TRBJ2-3 and V is TRBV4-3; 10 bases are shared with TRBD1. As DNA, the CDR3 is TGCGCCAGCAGCCAGGGTCTGACAGGGGGCGCAGATACGCAGTATTTT. Protein sequence: CASSQGLTGGADTQYF.